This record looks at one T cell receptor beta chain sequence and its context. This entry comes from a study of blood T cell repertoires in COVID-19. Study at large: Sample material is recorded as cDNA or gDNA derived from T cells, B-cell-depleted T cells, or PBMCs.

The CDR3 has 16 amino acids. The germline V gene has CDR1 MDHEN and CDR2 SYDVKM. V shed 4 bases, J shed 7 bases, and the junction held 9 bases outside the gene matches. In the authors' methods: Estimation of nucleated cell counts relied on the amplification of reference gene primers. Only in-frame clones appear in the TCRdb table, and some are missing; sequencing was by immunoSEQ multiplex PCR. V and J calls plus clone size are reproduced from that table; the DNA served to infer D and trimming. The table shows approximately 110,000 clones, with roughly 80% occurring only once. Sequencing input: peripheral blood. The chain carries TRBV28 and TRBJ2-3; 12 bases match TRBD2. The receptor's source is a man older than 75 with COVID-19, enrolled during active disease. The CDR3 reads CASSSPSGRAEYTQYF. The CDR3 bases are TGTGCCAGCAGTTCTCCTAGCGGGAGGGCGGAATATACGCAGTATTTT.